This T cell receptor beta chain was sequenced during a study of spatial heterogeneity in lung cancer. V was pared by 1 base and J by 4 bases, with 11 bases between. CDR3 length: 15 amino acids. Germline CDR1 is SGHTA and CDR2 is FQGNSA. Documented time point: blood at routine non-recurrence follow-up after resection. Material for sequencing was whole RNA from tumor, nontumor lung or frozen PBMC, left unsorted. TCRdb reprocessed the 5' RACE reads with MiXCR, giving one entry per CDR3 protein. The sample shows some 120,000 distinct CDR3 sequences, 10% to 15% of them seen only once. This clonotype was seen a handful of times.

The sample here was PBMCs, taken at follow-up. This chain joins TRBV7-2 and TRBJ1-5, with no clear D. This TCR was sampled from a male donor with early-stage non-small cell lung cancer. As DNA, the CDR3 is TGTGCCAGCAGCTTAGTGGGAGGCGGTAATCAGCCCCAGCATTTT. This translates into CASSLVGGGNQPQHF.